A selection of T cell receptor beta chains follows, all from one sample in a study of blood T cell repertoires in COVID-19. Some clones are missing from TCRdb's copy, which holds only in-frame ones; the method was immunoSEQ multiplex PCR. The sample carries 95,000 to 120,000 clones, roughly 85% recorded once. The sample comprised peripheral blood. These receptors all come from a human donor in a cohort sampled during active COVID-19. CDR3s include the opening cysteine and the closing phenylalanine or tryptophan. D genes are given only for firm matches. Clone size appears in some rows only: once, few, many, or a class for an expanded clone.

CDR3 DNA | CDR3 protein | D gene | J gene | CDR3 length | V gene | clone size
TGTGCCAGCAGCCGGGAGAGGCCAGGCCCCCACCCTCTTGGCCCCTACAATGAGCAGTTCTTC | CASSRERPGPHPLGPYNEQFF | - | TRBJ2-1 | 21 | TRBV3-1/TRBV3-2 | -
TGTGCCACAAACAGGGGCTATACGCAGTATTTT | CATNRGYTQYF | TRBD1 | TRBJ2-3 | 11 | TRBV27 | -
TGCAGCGTTGGACTGGGACAGGGATTGGTGGCTGAAGCTTTCTTT | CSVGLGQGLVAEAFF | TRBD1 | TRBJ1-1 | 15 | TRBV29-1 | -
TGTGCCAGCAGCCAAGGAAACCGCGGCGGAGCACCCCTCCACTTT | CASSQGNRGGAPLHF | - | TRBJ1-6 | 15 | TRBV3-1/TRBV3-2 | -
TGTGCCAGCAGCCTAGAGGTCGAAAGTGAAAAACTGTTTTTT | CASSLEVESEKLFF | - | TRBJ1-4 | 14 | TRBV2 | -
TGTGCCAGCAGCCAAAGAAGGGCAGCCTTACCTAGCTCCAAAAACATTCAGTACTTC | CASSQRRAALPSSKNIQYF | - | TRBJ2-4 | 19 | TRBV3-1/TRBV3-2 | once
TGTGCCAGCAGCGTAGGAGGCCTTTCCTACGAGCAGTACTTC | CASSVGGLSYEQYF | - | TRBJ2-7 | 14 | TRBV9 | -
TGCGCCAGCAGCTTGCTTGGCGGGGGGGCAGTCGAGCAGTACTTC | CASSLLGGGAVEQYF | TRBD2 | TRBJ2-7 | 15 | TRBV5-1 | -
TGCAGCGTTGTGCACAGTCAAGAGACCCAGTACTTC | CSVVHSQETQYF | - | TRBJ2-5 | 12 | TRBV29-1 | once
TGTGCCAGCAGCCAGGAGACAGGGGGATCCACTGAAGCTTTCTTT | CASSQETGGSTEAFF | TRBD1 | TRBJ1-1 | 15 | TRBV7-9 | -
TGTGCCAGCACATGGAGTAGCGGCACAGATACGCAGTATTTT | CASTWSSGTDTQYF | - | TRBJ2-3 | 14 | TRBV7-2 | -
TGTGCCAGCAGTGATCAGGGGCCCACGACTAGCGGGTTGACAGATACGCAGTATTTT | CASSDQGPTTSGLTDTQYF | TRBD2 | TRBJ2-3 | 19 | TRBV27 | few
TGTGCCAGCAGCGTCCTACAGGGCCGCTATGGCTACACCTTC | CASSVLQGRYGYTF | - | TRBJ1-2 | 14 | TRBV7-9 | -
TGTGCCAGCAGTGAGAGGGGGCCAGATGAAAAACTGTTTTTT | CASSERGPDEKLFF | TRBD1 | TRBJ1-4 | 14 | TRBV25-1 | -
TGCGCCAGCAGCTTGCCCAGGGGGCGGGGGATGGACGAGCAGTACTTC | CASSLPRGRGMDEQYF | - | TRBJ2-7 | 16 | TRBV5-1 | -
TGTGCCAGCAGTTACAGGGGGTGGGACACTGAAGCTTTCTTT | CASSYRGWDTEAFF | - | TRBJ1-1 | 14 | TRBV6-5 | -
TGTGCCAGCAGCGTAGGGGCAGGGGGCACCCGATATGGCTACACCTTC | CASSVGAGGTRYGYTF | TRBD1 | TRBJ1-2 | 16 | TRBV9 | -
TGTGCCAGCAGCATTGCCCGGAATCAGCCCCAGCATTTT | CASSIARNQPQHF | - | TRBJ1-5 | 13 | TRBV11-2 | -
TGCGCCAGCAGCCAAGCGACGGCGCACAGAACTCTTTACAATGAGCAGTTCTTC | CASSQATAHRTLYNEQFF | - | TRBJ2-1 | 18 | TRBV4-1 | -
TGTGCCTGGACGAGGGACAGGGGACCCTACAATGAGCAGTTCTTC | CAWTRDRGPYNEQFF | TRBD1 | TRBJ2-1 | 15 | TRBV30 | -
TGTGCCAGCAGCAGAACGAGGCCTAGCACAGATACGCAGTATTTT | CASSRTRPSTDTQYF | - | TRBJ2-3 | 15 | TRBV27 | -
TGTGCCATCGGCCCTGAGGCCGGGACAGCGAAACCTTACACCTTC | CAIGPEAGTAKPYTF | TRBD1 | TRBJ1-2 | 15 | TRBV10-3 | -
TGCGCCAGCAGCGAAGGGACTAGCGGGGACGCCGGGGAGCTGTTTTTT | CASSEGTSGDAGELFF | TRBD2 | TRBJ2-2 | 16 | TRBV4-1 | few
TGTGCCAGTAGGAGACAGGGGGCAAATGGGGCCAACGTCCTGACTTTC | CASRRQGANGANVLTF | TRBD1 | TRBJ2-6 | 16 | TRBV19 | -
TGTGCCAGCATTTCGGGGTCGGATACGCAGTATTTT | CASISGSDTQYF | - | TRBJ2-3 | 12 | TRBV28 | -
TGTGCCAGCAGCTTAGTCTACAGGGCCACCTACAATGAGCAGTTCTTC | CASSLVYRATYNEQFF | - | TRBJ2-1 | 16 | TRBV11-2 | once
TGTGCCAGCTCAGGGAGGTACACCGGGGAGCTGTTTTTT | CASSGRYTGELFF | - | TRBJ2-2 | 13 | TRBV7-8 | -